This TCR beta chain emerged from a study of blood T cells in healthy people across ages (dated by TCRdb to about 2015). Concerning the study at large: In model experiments, roughly one uniquely barcoded TCR beta cDNA molecule per two T cells was captured by template switching. Four age groups were formed from the donors: young (average about 17 years), middle-aged (approximately 40), aged (around 68) and long-lived (about 75). To avoid experimental bias, donors of different ages were spread randomly across the sequencing lanes. Two additional independent replicas of 1 million unique cDNA reads from the same blood draw were analyzed for two donors (one aged 18 to 30 and one aged 80 or older). To track age-related changes in TCR beta repertoire diversity, the study relied on deep sequencing normalized with unique cDNA molecular identifiers. Beyond this particular receptor, the publication reports: Observed TCR beta diversity per million T cells fell roughly linearly with age, and a significant reduction was already apparent by age approximately 41. Estimates of total diversity based on one million sequenced T cells were considered lower bounds and underestimates. There was a strong correlation between observed TCR beta diversity and the percentage of naive T cells measured by flow cytometry. Compared with the aged group, more naive CD4+ T cells, fewer expanded clones and increased TCR diversity were shown by the long-lived group, suggesting age selection. Donor CMV infection status was unknown, potentially confounding age-related changes in expanded clonotypes. Conclusive comparison of naive and antigen-experienced compartments was prevented by the profiling of bulk unsorted PBMCs.

Systemically healthy Caucasian individuals from Russia, some 38 in total and aged about 6 to 95 years, were included as donors. Each donor gave ten milliliters of peripheral blood, collected into EDTA-treated Vacutainer tubes. Ficoll-Paque density-gradient centrifugation was used to isolate PBMCs, with at least 7 million obtained per sample. Total RNA, at least 5 micrograms per sample, was extracted from PBMCs with Trizol reagent. For every donor, flow cytometry on a PBMC aliquot measured the percentage of naive CD45RAhigh/CD27high T cells. The method was 5' RACE. Sequenced using an Illumina HiSeq 2500. A second about 7 to 12 cycle PCR used a sample-barcoded 5' primer and a J-beta primer mix. A template-switch 5' adaptor carrying 12 random nucleotides introduced a unique molecular identifier onto each TCR beta cDNA molecule. Each sample yielded at least 2.5 million CDR3-containing paired-end reads. The Mint cDNA synthesis kit, primed by a TRBC-specific oligonucleotide, was used to synthesize first-strand cDNA from all RNA. After uracil-DNA glycosylase treatment, a first 18-cycle PCR used universal primers M1SS and BC2_uni_R on all cDNA. For the original study's pipeline: Normalization of each sample was performed by random selection of 1 million high-quality reads, each carrying a distinct molecular identifier. Instead of being binned into consensus sequences, reads with shared molecular identifiers were discarded. MiTCR, set to a Q25 quality threshold and the strictest error-elimination algorithm, was used for CDR3 identification, clonotype clustering and error correction. Lower-bound total TCR beta diversity was estimated with a nonparametric unseen species model using Euler transformation. Through fastp at Q25 and MiXCR, TCRdb rebuilt clones from the public reads, retaining in-frame beta chains. Each entry merges the rows of one CDR3 protein and shows their most common DNA and genes. TCRdb's processing, not the study's, gives the V and J calls here. The sample has hundreds of thousands of distinct CDR3 sequences on record, roughly two fifths of them singletons. The ten largest clones add up to 25% to 35% of the sample.

Its CDR3 holds 16 amino acids, cysteine through phenylalanine. Left in the record is the CDR3 DNA by itself, 48 bases read in frame from the first base. Looking up the germline V gene (reference sequence) yields CDR1 DFQATT and CDR2 SNEGSKA. As to this clonotype: Its antigen target is currently unknown. Per-base qualities were not stored, and no clone one base away is much larger.

Material for sequencing was blood. The sequence links TRBV20-1 to TRBJ2-1, with TRBD2 identical over 10 junction bases. The DNA end is a closer match to TRBJ2-7, so the J assignment may be wrong. The receptor's source is a man at least 80 years old in good health. This receptor has the CDR3 CSARPLRASGSDEQYF. The DNA is as follows: TGCAGTGCTAGGCCACTCCGGGCTAGCGGGAGCGATGAGCAGTACTTC.